What follows describes a single T cell receptor (beta chain). Its antigen remains unidentified. A sample-barcoded 5' primer and a J-beta primer mix were used in a second PCR of roughly 7 to 11 cycles. TCRdb re-called the 5' RACE reads with MiXCR, one entry per CDR3 protein. The sample lists about 1.5 million distinct CDR3 sequences; 42% were seen once. The sample belongs to a study of blood T cells in healthy people across ages. Study as a whole: Capture via template switching afforded approximately one barcoded beta molecule per two T cells.

Whole-study results and caveats: Strong correlation was found linking TCR beta diversity to naive T cell percentage.

This TCR was sampled from a woman between 18 and 30 years old in good health. The sequenced material came from blood.

Here the CDR3 DNA reads TGTGCCAGCAGTTTAAGTATGGCAGATACGCAGTATTTT. Its translation is CASSLSMADTQYF. The gene calls are TRBV27 and TRBJ2-3; D unresolved. V was trimmed by 2 bases and J by 4 bases, leaving 7 bases between them. CDR1 and CDR2 (germline): MNHEY, SMNVEV (reference sequence). CDR3 length: 13 residues.